This T cell receptor beta chain is from a study of T cell changes during pregnancy in multiple sclerosis. This table comes from immunoSEQ multiplex PCR, and its TCRdb copy is limited to in-frame clones, with some not included. The sample consists of around 62,000 clones, 89% of them appearing once. The V end was cut by 4 bases, the J end by 4 bases, with 9 bases between. Germline V gene data show CDR1 as SGHNT and CDR2 as YYREEE (reference sequence). CDR3 size: 13 residues. The source is a female donor with multiple sclerosis, enrolled in a pregnancy study. Material: peripheral blood, obtained in the first trimester of pregnancy. V and J are TRBV5-4 and TRBJ2-1, with a tentative D call TRBD2 (5 bases). The chain's CDR3 is CASSDLAYNEQFF. The CDR3 bases are TGTGCCAGCAGCGACCTAGCTTACAATGAGCAGTTCTTC.